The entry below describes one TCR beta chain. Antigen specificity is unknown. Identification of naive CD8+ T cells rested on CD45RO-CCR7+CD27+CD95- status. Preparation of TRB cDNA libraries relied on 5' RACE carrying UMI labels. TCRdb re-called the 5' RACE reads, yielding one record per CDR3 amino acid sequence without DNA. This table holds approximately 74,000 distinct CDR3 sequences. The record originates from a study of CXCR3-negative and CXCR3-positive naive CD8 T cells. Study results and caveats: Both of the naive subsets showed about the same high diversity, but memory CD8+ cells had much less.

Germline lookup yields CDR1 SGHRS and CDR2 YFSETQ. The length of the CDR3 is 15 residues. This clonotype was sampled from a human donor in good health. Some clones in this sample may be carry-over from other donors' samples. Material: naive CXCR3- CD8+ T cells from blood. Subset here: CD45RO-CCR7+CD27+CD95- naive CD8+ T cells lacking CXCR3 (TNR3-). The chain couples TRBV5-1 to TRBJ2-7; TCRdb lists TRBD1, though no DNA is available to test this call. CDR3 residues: CASQTTARGNNEQFF.